The clone carrying this TCR beta chain was counted once. This sample stems from a study of blood T cell repertoires in COVID-19. Whole-study context: Samples taken during acute and convalescent COVID-19 were collected in the United States, Italy and Spain. Nucleic acid was either cDNA or gDNA, and it came from T cells, B-cell-depleted T cells, or PBMCs.

The data were produced by immunoSEQ multiplex PCR, yet TCRdb's version contains in-frame clones alone and is incomplete. The table shows about 150,000 clones, with just over 85% occurring only once. The sequence came from a man between 65 and 80 years old with acute or convalescent COVID-19. The sequenced sample consisted of peripheral blood.

The CDR3 spells CATSGGLLEQFF. The CDR3 region has the DNA TGTGCCACCAGTGGAGGCCTACTTGAGCAGTTCTTC. The gene calls are TRBV24-1 and TRBJ2-1; D gene uncertain. This CDR3 region has 12 residues. The germline CDR1 and CDR2 sequences are KGHDR and SFDVKD. The ends were cut back, 5 bases at V and 9 bases at J, with 10 bases in the middle.